The clone carrying this TCR beta chain was seen a handful of times. Per germline, CDR1 LNHDA and CDR2 SQIVND (reference sequence). This CDR3 spans 15 amino acids. V was pared by 6 bases and J by 8 bases, with 9 bases of the junction left unmatched. Assay used: immunoSEQ multiplex PCR; TCRdb lists only in-frame clones, some missing. Of 350,000 to 450,000 clones in the sample, roughly 90% were seen once. This entry is derived from a study of blood T cell repertoires in COVID-19. The receptor was isolated from a man aged 35-49 years with acute or convalescent COVID-19. The chain has TRBV19 and TRBJ2-3; TRBD2 agrees at 12 bases. Material: peripheral blood. The CDR3 region has the DNA TGTGCCAGTAGCACAGGACTAGCGGGGCCCCTTACGCAGTATTTT. It is translated as CASSTGLAGPLTQYF.